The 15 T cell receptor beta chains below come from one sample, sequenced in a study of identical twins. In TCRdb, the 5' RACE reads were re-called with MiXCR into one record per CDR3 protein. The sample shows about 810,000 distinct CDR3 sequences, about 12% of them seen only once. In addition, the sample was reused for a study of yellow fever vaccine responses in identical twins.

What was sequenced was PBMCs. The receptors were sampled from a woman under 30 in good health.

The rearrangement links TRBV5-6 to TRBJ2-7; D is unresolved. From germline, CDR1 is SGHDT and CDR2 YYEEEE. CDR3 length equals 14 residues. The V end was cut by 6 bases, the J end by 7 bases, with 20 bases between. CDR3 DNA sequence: TGTGCCAGCACCCTTGACGGGCTAATGAGGGAGCAGTACTTC. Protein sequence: CASTLDGLMREQYF.

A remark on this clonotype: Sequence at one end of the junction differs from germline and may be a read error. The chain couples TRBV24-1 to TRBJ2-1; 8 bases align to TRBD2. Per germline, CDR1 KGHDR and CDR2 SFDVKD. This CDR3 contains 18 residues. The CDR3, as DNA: TGTGCCACCAGCGGAGGCGGGAGCGGGAGTCCCAACTACAATGAGCATTTCTTC. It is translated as CATSGGGSGSPNYNEHFF.

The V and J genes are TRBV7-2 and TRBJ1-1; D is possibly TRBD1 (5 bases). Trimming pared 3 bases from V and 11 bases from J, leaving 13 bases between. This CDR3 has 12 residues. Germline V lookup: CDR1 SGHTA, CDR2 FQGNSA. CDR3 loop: CASSFGTGFAFF. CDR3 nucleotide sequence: TGTGCCAGCAGCTTTGGGACGGGCTTTGCTTTCTTT.

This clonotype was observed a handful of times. The CDR3 nucleotides are TGCGCCAGCAGCTTGTCGACAGGGTCGCAAGAGACCCAGTACTTC. It yields the protein CASSLSTGSQETQYF. The chain combines TRBV5-1 with TRBJ2-5; TRBD1 aligns across 7 bases. This CDR3 is built from 15 residues. Per the germline V gene, CDR1 is SGHRS and CDR2 is YFSETQ. V trimming: 1 base; J trimming: 2 bases; junction bases outside the gene matches: 5.

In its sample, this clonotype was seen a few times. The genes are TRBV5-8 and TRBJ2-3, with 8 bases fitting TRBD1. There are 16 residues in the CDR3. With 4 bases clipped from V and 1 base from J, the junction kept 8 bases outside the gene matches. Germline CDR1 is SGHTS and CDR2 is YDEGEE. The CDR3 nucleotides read TGTGCCAGCAGCCCATCAACGACAGGGGGCACAGATACGCAGTATTTT. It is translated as CASSPSTTGGTDTQYF.

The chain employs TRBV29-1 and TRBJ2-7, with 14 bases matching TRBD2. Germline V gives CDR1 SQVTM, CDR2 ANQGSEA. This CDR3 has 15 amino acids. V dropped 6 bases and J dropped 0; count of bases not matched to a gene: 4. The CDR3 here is CSVRLAGGSSYEQYF. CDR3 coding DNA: TGCAGCGTGCGACTAGCGGGAGGGAGCTCCTACGAGCAGTACTTC.

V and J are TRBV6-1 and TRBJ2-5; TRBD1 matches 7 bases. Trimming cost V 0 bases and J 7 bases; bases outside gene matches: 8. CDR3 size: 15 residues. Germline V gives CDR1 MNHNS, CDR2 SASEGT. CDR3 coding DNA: TGTGCCAGCAGTGAAGCAGGAGACAGGGTTAGGACCCAGTACTTC. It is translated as CASSEAGDRVRTQYF.

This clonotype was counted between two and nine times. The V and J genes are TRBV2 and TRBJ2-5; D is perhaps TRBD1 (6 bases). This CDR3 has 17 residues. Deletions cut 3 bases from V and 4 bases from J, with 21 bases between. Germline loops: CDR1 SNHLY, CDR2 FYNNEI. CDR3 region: CASSEDGTTPNRETQYF. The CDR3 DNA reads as TGTGCCAGCAGTGAGGATGGGACAACTCCGAATCGAGAGACCCAGTACTTC.

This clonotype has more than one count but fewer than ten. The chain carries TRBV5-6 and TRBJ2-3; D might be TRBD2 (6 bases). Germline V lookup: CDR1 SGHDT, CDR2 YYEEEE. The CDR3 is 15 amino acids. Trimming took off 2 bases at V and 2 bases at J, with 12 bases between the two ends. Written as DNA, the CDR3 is TGTGCCAGCAGCTTAGGAGGGTACGTCACAGATACGCAGTATTTT. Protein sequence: CASSLGGYVTDTQYF.

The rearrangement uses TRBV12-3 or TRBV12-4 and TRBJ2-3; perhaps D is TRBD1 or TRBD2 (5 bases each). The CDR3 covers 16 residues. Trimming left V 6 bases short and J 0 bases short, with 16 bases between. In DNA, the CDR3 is TGTGCCAGCAGCCCTTGGTTCGGGGCCAGCACAGATACGCAGTATTTT. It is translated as CASSPWFGASTDTQYF.

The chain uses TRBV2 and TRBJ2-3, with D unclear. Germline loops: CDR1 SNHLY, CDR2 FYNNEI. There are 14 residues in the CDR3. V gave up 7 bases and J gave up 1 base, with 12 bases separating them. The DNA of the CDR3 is TGTGCCAGCAAAGGAGTCCCGGGCACAGATACGCAGTATTTT. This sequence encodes CASKGVPGTDTQYF. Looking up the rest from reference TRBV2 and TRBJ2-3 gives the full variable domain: EPEVTQTPSHQVTQMGQEVILRCVPISNHLYFYWYRQILGQKVEFLVSFYNNEISEKSEIFDDQFSVERPDGSNFTLKIRSTKLEDSAMYFCASKGVPGTDTQYFGPGTRLTVL.

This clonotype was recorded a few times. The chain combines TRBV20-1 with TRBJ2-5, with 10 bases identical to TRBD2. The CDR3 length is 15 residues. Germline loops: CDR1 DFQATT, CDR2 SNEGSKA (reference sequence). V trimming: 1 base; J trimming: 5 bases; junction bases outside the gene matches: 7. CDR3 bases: TGCAGTGCTAGAGTACGCAAGCGGGGGGGCGAGACCCAGTACTTC. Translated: CSARVRKRGGETQYF.

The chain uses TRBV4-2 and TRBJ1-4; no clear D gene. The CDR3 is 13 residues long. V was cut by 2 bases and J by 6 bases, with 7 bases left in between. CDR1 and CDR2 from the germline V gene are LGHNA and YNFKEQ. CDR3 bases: TGTGCCAGCAGCCAAACGACCGATGAAAAACTGTTTTTT. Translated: CASSQTTDEKLFF.

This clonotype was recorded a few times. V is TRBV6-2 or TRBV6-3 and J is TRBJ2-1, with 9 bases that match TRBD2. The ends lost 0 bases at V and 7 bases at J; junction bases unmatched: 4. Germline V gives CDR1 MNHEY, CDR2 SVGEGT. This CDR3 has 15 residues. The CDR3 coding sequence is TGTGCCAGCAGTTACTCGCCTAGCGGGAAGAATGAGCAGTTCTTC. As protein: CASSYSPSGKNEQFF.

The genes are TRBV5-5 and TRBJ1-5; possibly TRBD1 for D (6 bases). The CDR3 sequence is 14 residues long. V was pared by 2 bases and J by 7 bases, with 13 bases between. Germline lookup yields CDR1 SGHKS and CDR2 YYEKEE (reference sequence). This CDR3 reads CASSFAAGGQPQHF. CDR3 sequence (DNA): TGTGCCAGCAGCTTTGCAGCCGGGGGCCAGCCCCAGCATTTT.